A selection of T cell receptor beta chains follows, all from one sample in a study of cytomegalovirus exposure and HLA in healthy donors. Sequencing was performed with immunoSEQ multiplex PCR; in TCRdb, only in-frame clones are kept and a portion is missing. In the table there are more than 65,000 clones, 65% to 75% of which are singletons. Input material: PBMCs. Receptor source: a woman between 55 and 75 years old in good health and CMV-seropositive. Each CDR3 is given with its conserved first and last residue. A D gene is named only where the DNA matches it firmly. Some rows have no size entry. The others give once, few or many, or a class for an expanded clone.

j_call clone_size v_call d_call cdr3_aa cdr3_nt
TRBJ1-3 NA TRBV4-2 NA CASSQDSRVGNTIYF TGTGCCAGCAGCCAAGACTCCCGGGTTGGAAACACCATATATTTT
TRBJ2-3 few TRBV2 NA CASSAGTRGGSTDTQYF TGTGCCAGCAGTGCGGGGACTCGGGGCGGTAGCACAGATACGCAGTATTTT
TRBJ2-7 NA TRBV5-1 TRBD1 CASRRQGAHEQYF TGCGCCAGCAGGCGGCAGGGGGCCCACGAGCAGTACTTC
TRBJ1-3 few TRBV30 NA CAWSLPDRSLGNTIYF TGTGCCTGGTCCCTCCCCGACAGAAGCCTTGGAAACACCATATATTTT
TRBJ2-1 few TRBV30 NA CAWSGSGNEQFF TGTGCCTGGAGTGGTAGCGGCAATGAGCAGTTCTTC
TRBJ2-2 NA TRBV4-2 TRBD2 CASSQDSGWASGGAVGELFF TGTGCCAGCAGCCAAGATAGTGGTTGGGCTAGCGGGGGGGCCGTCGGGGAGCTGTTTTTT
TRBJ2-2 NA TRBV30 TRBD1 CAWGTGATGELFF TGTGCCTGGGGGACAGGGGCCACCGGGGAGCTGTTTTTT
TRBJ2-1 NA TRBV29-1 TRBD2 CSGSGGGHYNEQFF TGCAGCGGTTCGGGAGGGGGTCACTACAATGAGCAGTTCTTC
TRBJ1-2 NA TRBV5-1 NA CASSLVAGQGGYTF TGCGCCAGCAGCTTGGTGGCAGGGCAGGGTGGCTACACCTTC
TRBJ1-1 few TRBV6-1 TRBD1 CASRGTGGRTEAFF TGTGCCAGCAGAGGGACAGGGGGCCGGACTGAAGCTTTCTTT
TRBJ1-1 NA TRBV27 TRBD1 CASSETGLVTEAFF TGTGCCAGCAGTGAGACAGGGTTGGTTACTGAAGCTTTCTTT
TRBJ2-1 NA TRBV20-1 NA CSASRALEQFF TGCAGTGCCTCCAGGGCTTTGGAGCAGTTCTTC
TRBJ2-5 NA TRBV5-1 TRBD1 CASSQTGVQETQYF TGCGCCAGCAGCCAGACAGGGGTTCAAGAGACCCAGTACTTC
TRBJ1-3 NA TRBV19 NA CASSITGFNSGNTIYF TGTGCCAGTAGTATAACAGGATTCAACTCTGGAAACACCATATATTTT
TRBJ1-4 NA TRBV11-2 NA CASSRIPGLTNEKLFF TGTGCCAGCAGCCGCATACCGGGGTTAACTAATGAAAAACTGTTTTTT
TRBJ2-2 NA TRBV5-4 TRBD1 CASSLDRGLAGELFF TGTGCCAGCAGCTTGGACAGGGGGCTTGCCGGGGAGCTGTTTTTT
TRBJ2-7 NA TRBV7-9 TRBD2 CASGDPGTSGYEQYF TGTGCCAGCGGAGATCCCGGGACTAGCGGCTACGAGCAGTACTTC
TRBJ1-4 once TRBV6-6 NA CASSLTVATNEKLFF TGTGCCAGCAGTTTAACGGTCGCAACTAATGAAAAACTGTTTTTT
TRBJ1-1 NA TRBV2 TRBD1 CASREDRETEAFF TGTGCCAGCAGGGAGGACAGGGAAACTGAAGCTTTCTTT
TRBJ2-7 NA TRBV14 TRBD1 CASSQLPGQGYEQYF TGTGCCAGCAGCCAATTACCGGGACAGGGGTACGAGCAGTACTTC
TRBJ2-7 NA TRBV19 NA CASSTSGLLSYEQYF TGTGCCAGTAGTACCTCGGGACTCCTTTCCTACGAGCAGTACTTC
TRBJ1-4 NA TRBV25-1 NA CASRTATNEKLFF TGTGCCAGCAGGACTGCAACTAATGAAAAACTGTTTTTT
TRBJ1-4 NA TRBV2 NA CASTRSRDEKLFF TGTGCCAGCACCCGGAGTCGCGATGAAAAACTGTTTTTT
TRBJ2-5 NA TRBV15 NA CATRPRWGEEETQYF TGTGCCACCAGACCCCGGTGGGGGGAGGAAGAGACCCAGTACTTC
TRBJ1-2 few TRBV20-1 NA CSANGDNGYTF TGCAGTGCTAACGGGGATAATGGCTACACCTTC
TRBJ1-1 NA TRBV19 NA CASSIVGVGAEAFF TGTGCCAGTAGTATAGTCGGGGTCGGCGCTGAAGCTTTCTTT
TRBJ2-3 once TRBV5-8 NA CASSPLTGLTDTQYF TGTGCCAGCAGCCCCCTGACAGGACTCACAGATACGCAGTATTTT